This is a list of T cell receptor beta chains from one sample in a study of HIV-infected patients and healthy controls. A single record per CDR3 protein comes from TCRdb applying MiXCR to the 5' RACE reads. The data show fewer than 11,000 distinct CDR3 sequences, 5.2% seen once. Sequenced here: blood, sampled before antiretroviral therapy. All receptors derive from an adult with HIV infection. CDR3s include the opening cysteine and the closing phenylalanine or tryptophan. Fields, in order: J gene, V gene, D gene, clone size, CDR3 DNA, CDR3 protein. D genes are given only for firm matches. Rows give clone size only sometimes, using once, few, many, or a class for an expanded clone.

TRBJ2-4	TRBV27	NA	medium-sized	TGTGCCAGCAGTTCCGCAGGGTATGGCAAAAACATTCAGTACTTC	CASSSAGYGKNIQYF
TRBJ2-7	TRBV20-1	NA	many	TGCAGTGCTAGAGATTATGGGCCCGAAGGCTACGAGCAGTACTTC	CSARDYGPEGYEQYF
TRBJ2-5	TRBV7-9	TRBD1	many	TGTGCCAGCAGCCCTGGGACAGGGGACCCCCTATCGGCCCAGTACTTC	CASSPGTGDPLSAQYF
TRBJ1-5	TRBV27	NA	many	TGTGCCAGCACCACCTCGGGTCAGCCCCAGCATTTT	CASTTSGQPQHF
TRBJ2-2	TRBV3-1	NA	many	TGTGCCAGCAGCCAGACTCGTACCGGGGAGCTGTTTTTT	CASSQTRTGELFF
TRBJ2-7	TRBV15	NA	many	TGTGCCACCAGCAGAGATCAAATGGGGCGAGAGCAGTACTTC	CATSRDQMGREQYF
TRBJ2-7	TRBV6-6	NA	many	TGTGCCAGCAGTTCCCTCTACGAGCAGTACTTC	CASSSLYEQYF
TRBJ1-6	TRBV5-1	NA	many	TGCGCCAGCAGCTTGAATAATTCACCCCTCCACTTT	CASSLNNSPLHF
TRBJ2-2	TRBV12-3/TRBV12-4	NA	NA	TGTGCCAGCAGTACGAGACGTGAAGTTGGGAGCGCGAACACCGGGGAGCTGTTTTTT	CASSTRREVGSANTGELFF
TRBJ1-1	TRBV21-1	NA	many	TGTGCCAGCGGGGAGGGCACCACTGAAGCTTTCTTT	CASGEGTTEAFF
TRBJ1-1	TRBV11-2	NA	few	TGTGCCAGCAGCATACAAGTTGCGGGGCAGAGGACTGAAGCTTTCTTT	CASSIQVAGQRTEAFF
TRBJ2-5	TRBV5-1	TRBD2	NA	TGCGCCAGCAGCTTGGGACTAGCGGGAGAGCTAGAGACCCAGTACTTC	CASSLGLAGELETQYF
TRBJ2-2	TRBV5-1	NA	many	TGCGCCAGCAGCCAGGACGGAAACACCGGGGAGCTGTTTTTT	CASSQDGNTGELFF
TRBJ2-1	TRBV5-6	NA	medium-sized	TGTGCCAGCAGCTTGATTGGCTCCTACAATGAGCAGTTCTTC	CASSLIGSYNEQFF
TRBJ1-2	TRBV5-1	TRBD1	many	TGCGCCAGCAGCTCCTTGGACAGGCTCTATGGCTACACCTTC	CASSSLDRLYGYTF
TRBJ2-3	TRBV12-3/TRBV12-4	TRBD2	medium-sized	TGTGCCAGCAGTTGGGTCCGCGGGAGCATGGCAGATACGCAGTATTTT	CASSWVRGSMADTQYF
TRBJ1-5	TRBV19	NA	many	TGTGCCAGTAGCCTAGGACAGACCGGGCCCCAGCATTTT	CASSLGQTGPQHF
TRBJ2-1	TRBV7-2	NA	many	TGTGCCAGCAGCGAAATGAGGACTACCTACAATGAGCAGTTCTTC	CASSEMRTTYNEQFF
TRBJ2-1	TRBV19	NA	many	TGTGCCAGTACCCCGGGTTACAATGAGCAGTTCTTC	CASTPGYNEQFF
TRBJ2-1	TRBV5-1	TRBD2	medium-sized	TGCGCCAGCAGCGCAGACGGAGGGACTAGCGGGCTCTCCCCCCTCAATGAGCAGTTCTTC	CASSADGGTSGLSPLNEQFF
TRBJ2-7	TRBV4-1	NA	many	TGCGCCAGCAGCCAAGCGTCAGTTCCGGAATACGAGCAGTACTTC	CASSQASVPEYEQYF
TRBJ2-7	TRBV14	NA	NA	TGTGCCAGCAGCCCCGGGACCCCCGGCCCGGGCGAGCAGTACTTC	CASSPGTPGPGEQYF
TRBJ2-5	TRBV5-1	NA	many	TGCGCCAGCAGCCCCTTGTCAGGGCAAGAGACCCAGTACTTC	CASSPLSGQETQYF
TRBJ2-3	TRBV20-1	TRBD2	many	TGCAGTGCTAGGGATAGCGGGGGGGCTACAGATACGCAGTATTTT	CSARDSGGATDTQYF
TRBJ2-7	TRBV11-2	TRBD2	few	TGTGCCAGCAGCTCTACTAGCGGGGCTACGGCCTCCTACGAGCAGTACTTC	CASSSTSGATASYEQYF
TRBJ1-5	TRBV6-1	NA	NA	TGTGCCAGCAGTGAATGGGAGGGTGAAGAGGATCAGCCCCAGCATTTT	CASSEWEGEEDQPQHF
TRBJ1-6	TRBV6-5	NA	many	TGTGCCAGCAGTTTTTATCTTACAGAGGGGGAAATGTCACCCCTCCACTTT	CASSFYLTEGEMSPLHF
TRBJ1-1	TRBV20-1	NA	many	TGCAGTGCTAGAGATGGAGGGACGATGGAAGCTTTCTTT	CSARDGGTMEAFF